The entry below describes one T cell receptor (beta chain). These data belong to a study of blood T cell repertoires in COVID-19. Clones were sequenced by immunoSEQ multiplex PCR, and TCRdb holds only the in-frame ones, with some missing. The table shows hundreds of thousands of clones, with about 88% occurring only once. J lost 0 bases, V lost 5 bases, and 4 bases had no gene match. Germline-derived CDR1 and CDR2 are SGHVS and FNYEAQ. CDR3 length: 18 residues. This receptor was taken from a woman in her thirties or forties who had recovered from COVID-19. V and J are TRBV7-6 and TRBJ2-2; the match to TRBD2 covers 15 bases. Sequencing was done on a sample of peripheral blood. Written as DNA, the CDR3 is TGTGCCAGCAGCCCCGGGACTAGCGGGAGGACGAACACCGGGGAGCTGTTTTTT. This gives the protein CASSPGTSGRTNTGELFF. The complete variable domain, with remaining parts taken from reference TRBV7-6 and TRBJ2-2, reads GAGVSQSPRYKVTKRGQDVALRCDPISGHVSLYWYRQALGQGPEFLTYFNYEAQQDKSGLPNDRFSAERPEGSISTLTIQRTEQRDSAMYRCASSPGTSGRTNTGELFFGEGSRLTVL.